This entry lists 29 T cell receptor beta chains sequenced from one sample in a study of blood T cell repertoires in COVID-19. Clones were read by immunoSEQ multiplex PCR, and TCRdb kept only the in-frame ones, dropping some. Of approximately 380,000 clones in the sample, more than 70% were seen once. The sample was PBMCs or T cells enriched from blood (not recorded which). The receptor set was obtained from a woman between 18 and 29 years old who had recovered from COVID-19.

The CDR3 reads CAIRALDTLNYGYTF. DNA of the CDR3: TGTGCCATCAGGGCTTTGGACACCCTGAACTATGGCTACACCTTC. This chain connects TRBV10-3 to TRBJ1-2, with a possible D match to TRBD1 (5 bases). Trimming took 6 bases from V and 2 from J, leaving 16 bases between them. Germline-derived CDR1 and CDR2 are ENHRY and SYGVKD. This CDR3 has 15 amino acids.

V gene TRBV9 combines with J gene TRBJ2-7; TRBD1 matches at 7 bases. CDR3 length equals 14 residues. In germline, CDR1 is SGDLS, CDR2 YYNGEE. With 0 bases clipped from V and 6 bases from J, the junction kept 6 bases outside the gene matches. The CDR3 sequence is CASSVEAQGLEQYF. CDR3 DNA sequence: TGTGCCAGCAGCGTAGAGGCACAGGGGCTCGAGCAGTACTTC.

The V call is TRBV7-6, the J call TRBJ2-3; 7 positions agree with TRBD2. The CDR3 loop spans 14 amino acids. The junction had 2 bases not matched to a gene; V was cut back by 3 bases and J by 2 bases. Germline values: CDR1 SGHVS, CDR2 FNYEAQ. CDR3 nucleotide sequence: TGTGCCAGCAGCTTCGGACTAGTCACAGATACGCAGTATTTT. Protein: CASSFGLVTDTQYF.

The V gene is TRBV5-1, the J gene TRBJ1-3; 10 nucleotides agree with TRBD1. Germline V CDR1 and CDR2: SGHRS, YFSETQ. The CDR3 runs 18 residues. Losses at the gene ends were 2 bases for V and 3 bases for J; bases not matched to a gene: 11. The CDR3 is CASSFVPGQGLGGNTIYF. CDR3 in DNA: TGCGCCAGCAGCTTCGTCCCGGGACAGGGGCTGGGTGGAAACACCATATATTTT.

The V and J genes are TRBV30 and TRBJ1-2; D remains unclear. This CDR3 contains 13 residues. The germline CDR1 and CDR2 sequences are GTSNPN and SVGIG (reference sequence). V was cut by 3 bases and J by 6 bases, with 14 bases left in between. CDR3 amino acids: CAWRTIGTNGYTF. CDR3 sequence (DNA): TGTGCCTGGAGGACTATCGGAACGAATGGCTACACCTTC.

The chain combines TRBV2 with TRBJ1-2, with 11 bases matching TRBD1. The germline gives CDR1 SNHLY, CDR2 FYNNEI. The junction had 8 bases not matched to a gene; V was cut back by 6 bases and J by 8 bases. CDR3 length: 14 residues. The CDR3 region is CASSLGQGAHGYTF. The CDR3 nucleotides are TGTGCCAGCAGCCTAGGACAGGGGGCGCACGGCTACACCTTC. The whole variable domain, remainder taken from reference TRBV2 and TRBJ1-2, is EPEVTQTPSHQVTQMGQEVILRCVPISNHLYFYWYRQILGQKVEFLVSFYNNEISEKSEIFDDQFSVERPDGSNFTLKIRSTKLEDSAMYFCASSLGQGAHGYTFGSGTRLTVV.

The CDR3 loop is CASRLPGQGNTGELFF. The CDR3 DNA reads as TGCGCCAGCAGACTACCGGGACAGGGGAACACCGGGGAGCTGTTTTTT. V usage is TRBV5-1 and J usage is TRBJ2-2, with TRBD1 matching 9 bases. Unmatched junction bases numbered 6, after V lost 5 bases and J lost 1 base. The CDR3 covers 16 residues. Germline V gene sequence: CDR1 SGHRS, CDR2 YFSETQ.

The table lists this clone with a count of one. The J gene is TRBJ1-1, the V gene TRBV11-2; TRBD1 might be the D (5 bases). Trimming took off 5 bases at V and 8 bases at J, with 15 bases between the two ends. Germline assignment: CDR1 SGHAT and CDR2 FQNNGV. The CDR3 spans 13 residues. Written as DNA, the CDR3 is TGTGCCAGCAGCCCTTCAGGGAAGGCGGAAGCTTTCTTT. Translated, it gives CASSPSGKAEAFF. The full variable domain, with the rest looked up from reference TRBV11-2 and TRBJ1-1, is EAGVAQSPRYKIIEKRQSVAFWCNPISGHATLYWYQQILGQGPKLLIQFQNNGVVDDSQLPKDRFSAERLKGVDSTLKIQPAKLEDSAVYLCASSPSGKAEAFFGQGTRLTVV.

This chain joins TRBV7-3 and TRBJ1-1; D gene uncertain. Trimming stripped 5 bases from V and 2 bases from J, with 12 bases between. CDR3 length equals 14 residues. Germline V gene sequence: CDR1 SGHTA, CDR2 FQGTGA. In DNA, the CDR3 is TGTGCCAGCAGCACAACGGGGAGTAACACTGAAGCTTTCTTT. It codes for CASSTTGSNTEAFF. Full variable domain (rest looked up from reference TRBV7-3 and TRBJ1-1): GAGVSQTPSNKVTEKGKYVELRCDPISGHTALYWYRQSLGQGPEFLIYFQGTGAADDSGLPNDRFFAVRPEGSVSTLKIQRTERGDSAVYLCASSTTGSNTEAFFGQGTRLTVV.

This clone came up a few times. V usage is TRBV10-3 and J usage is TRBJ2-7; no clear D. The CDR3 sequence is 14 residues long. V was trimmed by 2 bases and J by 5 bases, leaving 13 bases between them. The germline V gene has CDR1 ENHRY and CDR2 SYGVKD. The CDR3: CAISEADSSHEQYF. CDR3 nucleotide sequence: TGTGCCATCAGTGAGGCGGATTCCTCGCACGAGCAGTACTTC.

This chain uses TRBV19 with TRBJ2-3, with TRBD2 matching 11 bases. The germline gives CDR1 LNHDA, CDR2 SQIVND (reference sequence). Trimming cost V 10 bases and J 2 bases; bases outside gene matches: 35. The CDR3 totals 24 residues. The CDR3 nucleotides read TGTGCCATAACCCGCCCCTTTAGGAGGGAGTCTAGCGGGGGGCTCAAGGTGGTCACAGATACGCAGTATTTT. It codes for CAITRPFRRESSGGLKVVTDTQYF.

CDR3: CASSFPDRTTGELFF. For the CDR3, the DNA is TGTGCCAGCAGCTTCCCAGACAGGACCACCGGGGAGCTGTTTTTT. The rearrangement links TRBV5-6 to TRBJ2-2; TRBD1 might be the D (6 bases). Trimming pared 2 bases from V and 4 bases from J, leaving 12 bases between. Germline loops: CDR1 SGHDT, CDR2 YYEEEE. The CDR3 runs to 15 residues.

V usage is TRBV7-6 and J usage is TRBJ1-3, with D unresolved. This CDR3 comprises 15 residues. The germline CDR1 and CDR2 sequences are SGHVS and FNYEAQ. V was pared by 5 bases and J by 0 bases, with 11 bases between. The CDR3 loop is CASSPGLNSGNTIYF. CDR3 DNA: TGTGCCAGCAGCCCAGGACTGAACTCTGGAAACACCATATATTTT.

The gene calls are TRBV9 and TRBJ1-2; 7 bases fit TRBD1. Germline CDR1 is SGDLS and CDR2 is YYNGEE. The CDR3 has 16 residues. Germline trimming cut 0 bases from V and 2 bases from J; bases unmatched to any gene: 7. CDR3 in DNA: TGTGCCAGCAGCGTAGGCGGGTCGGGACAGAACTATGGCTACACCTTC. Translating it yields CASSVGGSGQNYGYTF. The whole variable domain, filled in from reference TRBV9 and TRBJ1-2, reads DSGVTQTPKHLITATGQRVTLRCSPRSGDLSVYWYQQSLDQGLQFLIQYYNGEERAKGNILERFSAQQFPDLHSELNLSSLELGDSALYFCASSVGGSGQNYGYTFGSGTRLTVV.

The rearrangement joins TRBV19 to TRBJ2-3, with a possible D match to TRBD1 (6 bases). The CDR3 extends over 12 amino acids. Germline CDR1 and CDR2: LNHDA and SQIVND (reference sequence). V lost 4 bases to trimming and J lost 4 bases, with 6 bases between them. CDR3 loop: CASSNRADTQYF. Here the CDR3 DNA reads TGTGCCAGTAGTAACAGGGCAGATACGCAGTATTTT.

The rearrangement uses TRBV7-9 and TRBJ2-7; 7 bases align to TRBD1. V lost 5 bases, J lost 5 bases, and 6 bases stayed unmatched. Per the germline V gene, CDR1 is SEHNR and CDR2 is FQNEAQ (reference sequence). The CDR3 loop spans 13 amino acids. CDR3 residues: CASSGPGQNEQYF. Written as DNA, the CDR3 is TGTGCCAGCAGCGGACCGGGACAGAACGAGCAGTACTTC.

The chain has TRBV15 and TRBJ2-6, with 7 bases matching TRBD2. CDR1 LNHNV and CDR2 YYDKDF come from the germline V gene (reference sequence). The J segment lost 0 bases and the V segment lost 0 bases, leaving 11 bases of the junction unmatched. This CDR3 is built from 20 residues. CDR3: CATSRDLPGVAGSGANVLTF. CDR3 in DNA: TGTGCCACCAGCAGAGATCTCCCGGGGGTAGCGGGCTCTGGGGCCAACGTCCTGACTTTC.

This clone was observed a handful of times. The chain couples TRBV9 to TRBJ2-1, with TRBD2 matching over 11 bases. The CDR3 extends over 15 amino acids. V trimming: 4 bases; J trimming: 4 bases; junction bases outside the gene matches: 4. The germline V gene encodes CDR1 SGDLS and CDR2 YYNGEE. CDR3 nucleotide sequence: TGTGCCAGCAGCCTTAGCGGGGGGGAGTACAATGAGCAGTTCTTC. Translation gives CASSLSGGEYNEQFF.

The chain links TRBV7-6 to TRBJ2-7; 9 bases fit TRBD1. With 2 bases clipped from V and 4 bases from J, the junction kept 6 bases outside the gene matches. CDR1 is SGHVS and CDR2 is FNYEAQ in the germline V gene. The CDR3 runs 15 residues. In DNA, the CDR3 is TGTGCCAGCAGCTTACCGAAGACAGGGGGGTACGAGCAGTACTTC. This gives the protein CASSLPKTGGYEQYF.

The rearrangement joins TRBV9 to TRBJ2-6; no clear D. The CDR3 runs 15 residues. The germline V gene encodes CDR1 SGDLS and CDR2 YYNGEE. V was trimmed by 3 bases and J by 0 bases, leaving 7 bases between them. Here the CDR3 DNA reads TGTGCCAGCAGCGCCAGTTACTCTGGGGCCAACGTCCTGACTTTC. Translation gives CASSASYSGANVLTF.

The genes are TRBV5-4 and TRBJ1-3, with D possibly TRBD1 on 6 matching bases. The germline gives CDR1 SGHNT, CDR2 YYREEE (reference sequence). V gave up 5 bases and J gave up 0 bases, with 12 bases separating them. The CDR3 loop spans 15 amino acids. CDR3 bases: TGTGCCAGCAGGGAGGACAGTTACTCTGGAAACACCATATATTTT. Protein product: CASREDSYSGNTIYF.

The chain recombines TRBV12-3 or TRBV12-4 with TRBJ1-2; 7 bases are shared with TRBD1. The CDR3 contains 13 residues. The V gene end was trimmed by 2 bases and the J gene end by 6 bases; junction bases not matched to a gene: 3. This CDR3 reads CASSLRTGHGYTF. The CDR3 DNA follows: TGTGCCAGCAGTTTAAGGACAGGACATGGCTACACCTTC.

CDR3 DNA: TGCGCCAGCACGCAGGGGGCTAACTATGGCTACACCTTC. This codes for CASTQGANYGYTF. J is TRBJ1-2 and V is TRBV10-2, with 7 bases aligning to TRBD1. Germline V CDR1 and CDR2: WSHSY, SAAADI. With V trimmed by 7 bases and J by 0 bases, 2 bases remained unmatched. The CDR3 contains 13 residues.

The chain uses TRBV11-3 and TRBJ2-5; TRBD2 matches 8 bases. J lost 1 base, V lost 5 bases, and 9 bases had no gene match. Germline V gene lookup returns CDR1 SGHNT and CDR2 YENEEA. The CDR3 contains 16 residues. CDR3 protein: CASSPGTGGIQETQYF. CDR3 in DNA: TGTGCCAGCAGCCCGGGAACGGGGGGGATCCAAGAGACCCAGTACTTC.

The J gene is TRBJ2-7, the V gene TRBV11-2; D call uncertain. V lost 0 bases and J 6 bases, leaving 6 bases between the germline ends. Germline loops: CDR1 SGHAT, CDR2 FQNNGV. The CDR3 has 12 residues. For the CDR3, the DNA is TGTGCCAGCAGCTTAGATAGCCGCGAGCAGTACTTC. Amino acid sequence: CASSLDSREQYF.

J is TRBJ1-1 and V is TRBV2, with D tentatively TRBD1 (6 bases). V dropped 3 bases and J dropped 5 bases, with 13 bases sitting between them. Germline V gene sequence: CDR1 SNHLY, CDR2 FYNNEI. The CDR3 has 14 amino acids. DNA of the CDR3: TGTGCCAGCAGTGATTTCAGGGGAGGGACTGAAGCTTTCTTT. This gives the protein CASSDFRGGTEAFF.

The chain is built from TRBV3-1 (or the pseudogene TRBV3-2) and TRBJ1-2; 8 nucleotides align to TRBD1. Looked up from germline, CDR1 is LGHDT and CDR2 is YNNKEL (reference sequence). The V segment lost 4 bases and the J segment 3 bases; nucleotides outside the gene matches: 1. This CDR3 region has 13 residues. This CDR3 reads CASSLGQDYGYTF. CDR3 sequence (DNA): TGTGCCAGCAGCCTGGGACAGGACTATGGCTACACCTTC.

The count of this clone is one. The chain is built from TRBV27 and TRBJ2-2; possible D gene TRBD1, 6 bases. The CDR3 totals 15 residues. Germline CDR1 and CDR2: MNHEY and SMNVEV (reference sequence). The V gene lost 5 bases and the J gene lost 0 bases, with 10 bases spanning the gap. The CDR3 region has the DNA TGTGCCAGCAGTAGCCGGGACACGAACACCGGGGAGCTGTTTTTT. It yields the protein CASSSRDTNTGELFF.

This clone has just a few counts. CDR3 region: CASAPGTRHSGELFF. The DNA for the CDR3 is TGTGCCAGCGCCCCGGGAACAAGGCATTCCGGGGAGCTGTTTTTT. The chain links TRBV6-5 to TRBJ2-2; D is perhaps TRBD2 (5 bases). The CDR3 has 15 amino acids. The ends were cut back, 8 bases at V and 6 bases at J, with 19 bases in the middle. From germline, CDR1 is MNHEY and CDR2 SVGAGI.